The rows below give T cell receptor beta chains drawn from one sample of a study of human T cells and chemical hapten exposure. TCRdb re-called the RACE reads through MiXCR, storing one row per CDR3 protein. The sample lists roughly 49,000 distinct CDR3 sequences, 3.5% to 4.5% seen once, with approximately 1.5% in the top ten. The sample comprised whole blood. The receptors were sampled from a female donor in good health. Some clones in this sample may be carry-over from other donors' samples. Both conserved end residues are part of each CDR3. D genes are given only for firm matches. Some rows have no size entry. The others give once, few or many, or a class for an expanded clone.

v_call,d_call,clone_size,j_call,cdr3_nt,cdr3_aa
TRBV5-5,.,many,TRBJ2-3,TGTGCCAGCATGCGGGGAAGCACAGATACGCAGTATTTT,CASMRGSTDTQYF
TRBV5-6,.,many,TRBJ2-7,TGTGCCAGCAGCTCGGACCTTATAGTCCCCTACGAGCAGTACTTC,CASSSDLIVPYEQYF
TRBV12-3/TRBV12-4,.,many,TRBJ1-1,TGTGCCAGCAGTAAAAGGGGCAGGGGCACTGAAGCTTTCTTT,CASSKRGRGTEAFF
TRBV6-6,.,many,TRBJ2-5,TGTGCCAGCAGTTACTGGATAGGACGACTCGGGGAGACCCAGTACTTC,CASSYWIGRLGETQYF
TRBV5-1,.,many,TRBJ1-1,TGCGCCAGCAGCCTGGGAGGGATGGACACTGAAGCTTTCTTT,CASSLGGMDTEAFF
TRBV5-1,.,.,TRBJ2-2,TGCGCCAGCAGCATGGCGAGGTGGGGGCAGGACACCGGGGAGCTGTTTTTT,CASSMARWGQDTGELFF
TRBV20-1,.,many,TRBJ2-1,TGCAGTGCTAGAGAGGGGCGGGGGCCATACAATGAGCAGTTCTTC,CSAREGRGPYNEQFF
TRBV4-2,.,.,TRBJ2-3,TGTGCCAGCAGCCTCGTAGGGACCGAAAGCACAGATACGCAGTATTTT,CASSLVGTESTDTQYF
TRBV15,.,many,TRBJ2-5,TGTGCCACCAGCAGAGGTCAGGTGGCCAGTCAAGAGACCCAGTACTTC,CATSRGQVASQETQYF
TRBV2,.,many,TRBJ2-5,TGTGCCAGCATATTAGGTGGGCCAGAGACCCAGTACTTC,CASILGGPETQYF
TRBV7-9,.,many,TRBJ2-2,TGTGCCAGCATGATGGTATCGGGAGACACCGGGGAGCTGTTTTTT,CASMMVSGDTGELFF
TRBV7-2,.,many,TRBJ1-5,TGTGCCAGCAGCTTATGGGCAAGCAATCAGCCCCAGCATTTT,CASSLWASNQPQHF
TRBV9,TRBD1,.,TRBJ1-6,TGTGCCAGCAGCGTAACAGGGGTTAATTCACCCCTCAACTTT,CASSVTGVNSPLNF
TRBV11-3,TRBD1,.,TRBJ2-7,TGTGCCAGCAGCTTAAGAGGGGGCCACGAGCAGTACTTC,CASSLRGGHEQYF
TRBV20-1,.,many,TRBJ1-5,TGCAGTGCTAGGGACAGCTATAGCAATCAGCCCCAGCATTTT,CSARDSYSNQPQHF
TRBV12-5,.,many,TRBJ2-7,TGTGCTAGTGGGGCCTACGAGCAGTACTTC,CASGAYEQYF
TRBV28,.,many,TRBJ2-2,TGTGCCAGCAGTTTCTCAGGGCCCACCGGGGAGCTGTTTTTT,CASSFSGPTGELFF
TRBV28,.,.,TRBJ2-3,TGTGCCAGCAGTTTAAGGGGGAGTTTGGGAGATACGCAGTATTTT,CASSLRGSLGDTQYF
TRBV10-3,TRBD1,many,TRBJ2-5,TGTGCCATCAGGGGGGGACAGGAACAAGAGACCCAGTACTTC,CAIRGGQEQETQYF
TRBV5-1,TRBD2,many,TRBJ2-3,TGCGCCAGCAGCTTGGATATAGCGGGGGCCCGCACAGATACGCAGTATTTT,CASSLDIAGARTDTQYF
TRBV7-2,TRBD2,few,TRBJ2-7,TGTGCCAGCAGCTCTACTAGCGGGGGGGCGTACGAGCAGTACTTC,CASSSTSGGAYEQYF
TRBV29-1,.,few,TRBJ1-3,TGCAGCGCAAGTCAGCGATCAAACTCTGGAAACACCATATATTTT,CSASQRSNSGNTIYF
TRBV15,.,many,TRBJ2-2,TGTGCCACCAGCGGCTCGGCGGCGAACACCGGGGAGCTGTTTTTT,CATSGSAANTGELFF
TRBV20-1,TRBD1,many,TRBJ2-7,TGCAGTGCTAGTCAGGGGGCAGGGACCTACGAGCAGTACTTC,CSASQGAGTYEQYF
TRBV19,TRBD2,many,TRBJ2-5,TGTGCCAGTGGAGGGAGGGGTGCGGAGACCCAGTACTTC,CASGGRGAETQYF
TRBV29-1,.,few,TRBJ1-1,TGCAGCGCAACCACACCCCTGGGAGGGGGGAACACTGAAGCTTTCTTT,CSATTPLGGGNTEAFF
TRBV12-5,.,many,TRBJ2-3,TGTGCTAGTGGTTTGGTCCGGACAGTCAGCACAGATACGCAGTATTTT,CASGLVRTVSTDTQYF
TRBV6-1,.,medium-sized,TRBJ2-6,TGTGCCAGCAGTGGGGCTCAATCTGGGGCCAACGTCCTGACTTTC,CASSGAQSGANVLTF
TRBV24-1,TRBD1,few,TRBJ2-7,TGTGCCACCAGTGTGACAGGGCTTGCCGAGCAGTACTTC,CATSVTGLAEQYF
TRBV20-1,TRBD2,many,TRBJ2-3,TGCAGTGCTGCCTACGAACAACTAGCGGGGGACACAGATACGCAGTATTTT,CSAAYEQLAGDTDTQYF